Shown below are 30 T cell receptor beta chains from a single sample sequenced in a study of shared clonotypes between healthy human individuals. Produced via immunoSEQ multiplex PCR; TCRdb's table is partial and in-frame only. The repertoire has more than 2 million clones, about 94% of them found once; the top ten carry around 1.7%. It was CD45RO-negative cells, positively selected for CCR7, that made up naive CD8 cells, with terminally differentiated effector memory CD45RA+ cells excluded. Sequenced: naive CD8+ T cells from PBMCs. Receptor source: a man between 18 and 29 years old in good health. Some clones in this sample may be carry-over from other donors' samples.

V and J are TRBV27 and TRBJ2-7; no firm D call. V lost 0 bases and J lost 4, with 16 bases in between. The length of the CDR3 is 16 residues. CDR1 and CDR2 (germline): MNHEY, SMNVEV (reference sequence). The CDR3, as DNA: TGTGCCAGCAGTTTATCTCCTGGGTCTTCTTTGTACGAGCAGTACTTC. The encoded protein is CASSLSPGSSLYEQYF.

This rearrangement joins TRBV28 to TRBJ1-1; D is undetermined. The ends were cut back, 2 bases at V and 8 bases at J, with 6 bases in the middle. Germline V CDR1 and CDR2: MDHEN, SYDVKM. The CDR3 extends over 11 amino acids. The CDR3 is CASSLGWEAFF. For the CDR3, the DNA is TGTGCCAGCAGTTTAGGGTGGGAAGCTTTCTTT.

The CDR3: CASSYAPIRTQYNEQFF. CDR3 in DNA: TGTGCCAGCAGTTACGCCCCAATACGAACACAATACAATGAGCAGTTCTTC. This chain connects TRBV27 to TRBJ2-1; D uncertain. Per the germline V gene, CDR1 is MNHEY and CDR2 is SMNVEV (reference sequence). Trimming removed 4 bases from V and 4 bases from J, with 20 bases in between. The CDR3 runs 17 residues.

This chain's CDR3 is CASSRTVQGTSLGYTF. The DNA for the CDR3 is TGTGCCAGCAGCCGAACCGTGCAGGGGACTTCTCTCGGCTACACCTTC. This chain joins TRBV7-6 and TRBJ1-2; D might be TRBD1 (6 bases). Trimming removed 5 bases from V and 8 bases from J, with 24 bases in between. CDR1 is SGHVS and CDR2 is FNYEAQ in the germline V gene. The CDR3 has 16 residues. Using reference TRBV7-6 and TRBJ1-2 for the parts outside the CDR3, the full variable domain is GAGVSQSPRYKVTKRGQDVALRCDPISGHVSLYWYRQALGQGPEFLTYFNYEAQQDKSGLPNDRFSAERPEGSISTLTIQRTEQRDSAMYRCASSRTVQGTSLGYTFGSGTRLTVV.

The chain joins TRBV9 to TRBJ2-1; weak D call: TRBD2 (5 bases). Germline CDR1 SGDLS, CDR2 YYNGEE. CDR3 length: 13 residues. Deletions cut 4 bases from V and 4 bases from J, with 9 bases between. For the CDR3, the DNA is TGTGCCAGCAGCAAACTAGATTACAATGAGCAGTTCTTC. It is translated as CASSKLDYNEQFF.

This clone has a single count. The chain has TRBV7-3 and TRBJ2-5, with D possibly matching TRBD2 (5 bases). The germline V gene has CDR1 SGHTA and CDR2 FQGTGA. The V and J ends lost 1 base and 5 bases respectively, with 8 bases between them. The length of the CDR3 is 13 residues. CDR3 protein: CASSLRGSETQYF. The CDR3 coding sequence is TGTGCCAGCAGCTTAAGAGGGTCGGAGACCCAGTACTTC.

The rearrangement uses TRBV11-2 and TRBJ2-7; TRBD2 matches at 11 bases. Germline values: CDR1 SGHAT, CDR2 FQNNGV. V lost 3 bases and J lost 7; bases outside the gene matches: 8. The CDR3 is 15 residues long. In DNA form, the CDR3 reads TGTGCCAGCAGCTTTATAGCGGGAGGGCCCTTAGAGCAGTACTTC. Amino acid sequence: CASSFIAGGPLEQYF.

The chain uses TRBV5-1 and TRBJ2-2; D unclear. Germline V gives CDR1 SGHRS, CDR2 YFSETQ. Trimming left V 0 bases short and J 8 bases short, with 14 bases between. CDR3 size: 15 residues. CDR3 amino acids: CASSLEPRVTGELFF. The DNA of the CDR3 is TGCGCCAGCAGCTTGGAACCTAGGGTCACAGGGGAGCTGTTTTTT.

The V and J genes are TRBV6-6 and TRBJ2-1, with a weak D call TRBD1 (5 bases). Germline loops: CDR1 MNHNY, CDR2 SVGAGI (reference sequence). The length of the CDR3 is 14 residues. V was trimmed by 5 bases and J by 5 bases, leaving 13 bases between them. CDR3 in amino acids: CASSRPTDHNEQFF. Written as DNA, the CDR3 is TGTGCCAGCAGTCGACCGACAGATCACAATGAGCAGTTCTTC.

The chain carries TRBV19 and TRBJ1-1, with D possibly matching TRBD1 (5 bases). Trimming removed 6 bases at V and 1 base at J, with 15 bases between. CDR3 length equals 15 residues. Germline V gives CDR1 LNHDA, CDR2 SQIVND (reference sequence). The CDR3, as DNA: TGTGCCAGTAGGCCAGGACCTAGGGGGAACACTGAAGCTTTCTTT. Its translation: CASRPGPRGNTEAFF.

To note about this clone: Distinct nucleotide sequences in the sample also encode this CDR3. The chain carries TRBV28 and TRBJ1-1, with D hard to call. The CDR3 consists of 14 residues. V dropped 2 bases and J dropped 1 base, with 8 bases sitting between them. Germline V gene lookup returns CDR1 MDHEN and CDR2 SYDVKM. For the CDR3, the DNA is TGTGCCAGCAGTTTAGCCGGTGAGAACACTGAAGCTTTCTTT. Its translation is CASSLAGENTEAFF. The variable domain in full, with the rest retrieved from reference TRBV28 and TRBJ1-1, is DVKVTQSSRYLVKRTGEKVFLECVQDMDHENMFWYRQDPGLGLRLIYFSYDVKMKEKGDIPEGYSVSREKKERFSLILESASTNQTSMYLCASSLAGENTEAFFGQGTRLTVV.

About this clone itself: This CDR3 is also generated by other DNA sequences in the sample. The chain recombines TRBV27 with TRBJ2-6; D remains ambiguous. V lost 3 bases, J lost 2 bases, and 2 bases lay in between. The CDR3 length is 13 residues. From germline, CDR1 is MNHEY and CDR2 SMNVEV (reference sequence). CDR3 bases: TGTGCCAGCAGTTTTCCTGGGGCCAACGTCCTGACTTTC. It specifies CASSFPGANVLTF. The whole variable domain, filled in from reference TRBV27 and TRBJ2-6, reads EAQVTQNPRYLITVTGKKLTVTCSQNMNHEYMSWYRQDPGLGLRQIYYSMNVEVTDKGDVPEGYKVSRKEKRNFPLILESPSPNQTSLYFCASSFPGANVLTFGAGSRLTVL.

The J gene is TRBJ1-2, the V gene TRBV27; tentatively, D is TRBD1 (6 bases). Trimming took 4 bases from V and 3 from J, leaving 9 bases between them. Germline lookup yields CDR1 MNHEY and CDR2 SMNVEV (reference sequence). The CDR3 consists of 13 residues. CDR3 in amino acids: CASSSDRYYGYTF. The CDR3 DNA is TGTGCCAGCAGTTCGGACAGATACTATGGCTACACCTTC.

The V gene is TRBV2, the J gene TRBJ1-2, with TRBD1 matching 8 bases. The CDR3 length is 15 residues. From germline, CDR1 is SNHLY and CDR2 FYNNEI. The trim removed 8 bases at V and 1 base at J, leaving 9 bases unmatched. The CDR3 is CASQNLTGGNYGYTF. The DNA for the CDR3 is TGTGCCAGCCAGAACCTTACAGGGGGTAACTATGGCTACACCTTC. Together with reference TRBV2 and TRBJ1-2, the CDR3 gives the full variable domain: EPEVTQTPSHQVTQMGQEVILRCVPISNHLYFYWYRQILGQKVEFLVSFYNNEISEKSEIFDDQFSVERPDGSNFTLKIRSTKLEDSAMYFCASQNLTGGNYGYTFGSGTRLTVV.

This chain joins TRBV5-1 and TRBJ2-5, with TRBD2 matching 9 bases. The CDR3 is made up of 16 amino acids. V trimming: 5 bases; J trimming: 5 bases; junction bases outside the gene matches: 13. The V gene's germline CDR1 is SGHRS and CDR2 YFSETQ. CDR3 in DNA: TGCGCCAGCAGAATTCCCCGACAGGCGGGAGGGGAGACCCAGTACTTC. Translated, it gives CASRIPRQAGGETQYF.

This chain connects TRBV7-9 to TRBJ2-2; TRBD1 matches 7 bases. Trimming cost V 5 bases and J 0 bases; bases outside gene matches: 9. Germline assignment: CDR1 SEHNR and CDR2 FQNEAQ (reference sequence). CDR3 length: 17 amino acids. CDR3 protein: CASSHPRQGPNTGELFF. CDR3 nucleotide sequence: TGTGCCAGCAGCCATCCTCGACAGGGCCCGAACACCGGGGAGCTGTTTTTT.

This chain connects TRBV11-2 to TRBJ2-5; D not certain. This CDR3 spans 11 amino acids. Trimming removed 2 bases at V and 7 bases at J, with 5 bases between. Germline V gene data show CDR1 as SGHAT and CDR2 as FQNNGV. The CDR3 protein is CASSLIGTQYF. In nucleotides, the CDR3 is TGTGCCAGCAGCTTAATTGGGACCCAGTACTTC.

V is TRBV14 and J is TRBJ2-7, with a tentative D call TRBD1 (6 bases). Germline CDR1 SGHDN, CDR2 FVKESK. The CDR3 totals 16 residues. With 5 bases removed from V and 4 bases from J, the gap between germline ends came to 21 bases. CDR3 DNA sequence: TGTGCCAGCAGCTCAACCGGGACACGGGTAAAATACGAGCAGTACTTC. Its translation is CASSSTGTRVKYEQYF.

The chain has TRBV4-1 and TRBJ1-1; maybe TRBD1 (6 bases). The V gene lost 0 bases and the J gene lost 1 base, with 9 bases spanning the gap. The CDR3 covers 15 residues. Germline CDR1 and CDR2: MGHRA and YSYEKL. CDR3 loop: CASSQESGANTEAFF. CDR3 in DNA: TGCGCCAGCAGCCAAGAGTCAGGGGCGAACACTGAAGCTTTCTTT.

The chain has TRBV27 and TRBJ1-2; D remains unclear. The V gene's germline CDR1 is MNHEY and CDR2 SMNVEV (reference sequence). The ends were cut back, 3 bases at V and 6 bases at J, with 20 bases in the middle. The CDR3 spans 16 residues. CDR3 in amino acids: CASSFLGRLGVNGYTF. For the CDR3, the DNA is TGTGCCAGCAGTTTCTTAGGACGCTTGGGTGTTAATGGCTACACCTTC.

The table lists this clone with a count of one. The chain carries TRBV7-2 and TRBJ2-1; 10 bases align to TRBD2. This CDR3 has 15 residues. Germline CDR1 SGHTA, CDR2 FQGNSA. V was clipped by 6 bases and J by 6 bases; unmatched bases: 8. The DNA of the CDR3 is TGTGCCAGCAGAATTCTAGCGGGAGCTTTCAATGAGCAGTTCTTC. It encodes CASRILAGAFNEQFF.

The V gene is TRBV19, the J gene TRBJ1-4; D remains unclear. CDR3 length equals 14 residues. Trimming pared 1 base from V and 5 bases from J, leaving 8 bases between. Germline V gene sequence: CDR1 LNHDA, CDR2 SQIVND (reference sequence). The CDR3 DNA reads as TGTGCCAGTAGTATAGGGTTGGAGAATGAAAAACTGTTTTTT. Translation: CASSIGLENEKLFF.

The V and J genes are TRBV5-4 and TRBJ2-1, with 8 nucleotides matching TRBD1. Looked up from germline, CDR1 is SGHNT and CDR2 is YYREEE (reference sequence). CDR3 length equals 13 residues. J lost 5 bases, V lost 7 bases, and 5 bases had no gene match. Here the CDR3 DNA reads TGTGCCAGCTCGGACAGGGTCCACAATGAGCAGTTCTTC. This translates into CASSDRVHNEQFF.

The chain employs TRBV14 and TRBJ2-7; 9 bases match TRBD2. V lost 4 bases and J lost 5; bases outside the gene matches: 12. Per germline, CDR1 SGHDN and CDR2 FVKESK. This CDR3 has 16 residues. The CDR3 spells CASSPGGRGSADEQYF. The CDR3 DNA reads TGTGCCAGCAGCCCAGGCGGGAGGGGGTCCGCGGACGAGCAGTACTTC.

The chain employs TRBV14 and TRBJ2-5; 7 bases fit TRBD1. Germline CDR1 reads SGHDN; CDR2 reads FVKESK. The CDR3 has 14 residues. Germline trimming cut 2 bases from V and 5 bases from J; bases unmatched to any gene: 5. CDR3 in DNA: TGTGCCAGCAGCCAAATAAGGGGGCAGGAGACCCAGTACTTC. It is translated as CASSQIRGQETQYF.

Notes on this clone: An end of the junction differs from the germline gene, which may be a read error. The chain uses TRBV6-6 and TRBJ2-7; 7 bases agree with TRBD2. Germline CDR1 MNHNY, CDR2 SVGAGI (reference sequence). The CDR3 sequence is 15 residues long. The CDR3 DNA follows: TGTGTCAGCAAATCGATGGGAGGGATGCGTAACGAGCAGTACTTC. Translated, it gives CVSKSMGGMRNEQYF.

The chain recombines TRBV29-1 with TRBJ1-2; D is unresolved. This CDR3 has 12 amino acids. The V end was cut by 6 bases, the J end by 3 bases, with 11 bases between. Germline loops: CDR1 SQVTM, CDR2 ANQGSEA. CDR3 DNA sequence: TGCAGCGTCGGCGACACAGACTATGGCTACACCTTC. It yields the protein CSVGDTDYGYTF.

This chain links TRBV6-1 with TRBJ2-2; 12 bases map to TRBD2. Germline V lookup: CDR1 MNHNS, CDR2 SASEGT. This CDR3 has 16 amino acids. The V and J ends lost 2 bases and 5 bases, in that order; junction bases with no gene match: 3. CDR3 region: CASSELAGGVTGELFF. DNA of the CDR3: TGTGCCAGCAGTGAACTAGCGGGAGGGGTTACCGGGGAGCTGTTTTTT.

V is TRBV2 and J is TRBJ1-1; D perhaps matches TRBD1 (5 bases). In germline, CDR1 is SNHLY, CDR2 FYNNEI. CDR3 size: 13 residues. V shed 7 bases and J shed 1 base, with 10 bases lying between them. The CDR3 bases are TGTGCCAGCATGGGGCAGGGGAACACTGAAGCTTTCTTT. Residues: CASMGQGNTEAFF.

The chain combines TRBV25-1 with TRBJ1-2; 7 nucleotides match TRBD1. After removal of 4 bases from V and 10 bases from J, the junction contained 9 bases not matched to a gene. This CDR3 is built from 13 residues. CDR1 is MGHDK, CDR2 SYGVNS, per germline. The CDR3 sequence is CASSGDSQGPYTF. CDR3 coding DNA: TGTGCCAGCAGTGGGGACAGCCAAGGTCCCTACACCTTC.